The clone carrying this TCR beta chain was seen just once. From germline, CDR1 is MDHEN and CDR2 SYDVKM. Trimming took off 6 bases at V and 12 bases at J, with 14 bases between the two ends. The CDR3 is 12 residues long. Here immunoSEQ multiplex PCR was the method, and the copy in TCRdb shows in-frame clones only, minus some. The profile shows about 100,000 clones, just over 90% of them singletons. This sample was included in a study of T cell changes during pregnancy in multiple sclerosis. This rearrangement joins TRBV28 to TRBJ1-4, with a weak D call TRBD1 (5 bases). The receptor's source is a female donor with multiple sclerosis, enrolled in a pregnancy study. Source: peripheral blood, taken in the second trimester of pregnancy. This CDR3 is CASRWTLGELFF. The CDR3 DNA sequence: TGTGCCAGCAGATGGACCCTAGGGGAACTGTTTTTT.